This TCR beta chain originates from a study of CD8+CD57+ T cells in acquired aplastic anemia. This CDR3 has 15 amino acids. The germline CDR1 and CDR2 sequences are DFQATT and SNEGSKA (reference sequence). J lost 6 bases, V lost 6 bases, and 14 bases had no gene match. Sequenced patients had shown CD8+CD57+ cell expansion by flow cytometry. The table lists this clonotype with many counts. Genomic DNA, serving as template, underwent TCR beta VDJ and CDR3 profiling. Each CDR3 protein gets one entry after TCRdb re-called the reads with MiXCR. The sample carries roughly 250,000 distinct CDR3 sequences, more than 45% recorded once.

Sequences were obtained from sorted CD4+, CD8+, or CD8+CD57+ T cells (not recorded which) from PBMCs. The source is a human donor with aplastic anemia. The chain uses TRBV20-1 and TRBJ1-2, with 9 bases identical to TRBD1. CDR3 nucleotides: TGCAGTGCATACCCGCGGGACAGGGAAATGGATGGCTACACCTTC. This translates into CSAYPRDREMDGYTF.